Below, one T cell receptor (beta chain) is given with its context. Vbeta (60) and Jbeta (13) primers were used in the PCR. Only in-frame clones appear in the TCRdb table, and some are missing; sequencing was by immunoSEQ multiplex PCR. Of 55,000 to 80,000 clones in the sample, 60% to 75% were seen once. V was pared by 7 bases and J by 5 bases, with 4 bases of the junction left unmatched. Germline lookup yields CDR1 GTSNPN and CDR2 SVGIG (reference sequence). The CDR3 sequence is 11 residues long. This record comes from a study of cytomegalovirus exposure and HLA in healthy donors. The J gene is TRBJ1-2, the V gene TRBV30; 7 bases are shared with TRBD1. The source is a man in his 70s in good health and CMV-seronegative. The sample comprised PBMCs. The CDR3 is CASHRGYGYTF. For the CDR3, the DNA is TGTGCCTCCCACAGGGGTTATGGCTACACCTTC.